This T cell receptor beta chain originates from a study of blood T cell repertoires in COVID-19. Study details: COVID-19 samples collected from the United States, Italy and Spain covered acute and convalescent phases.

Data came from immunoSEQ multiplex PCR; TCRdb stores just in-frame clones and leaves some out. The sample comprises 390,000 or so clones, around 87% of which are singletons, and approximately 1% rests with the top ten. Enrollees, about 18 to 95 years old, lived in 24 US areas. Participant reports of clinical history set cohort assignment. Cohort 3 recovery required two negative PCRs, clearance, or symptom resolution. V lost 3 bases, J lost 4 bases, and 12 bases lay in between. The germline V gene encodes CDR1 LNHDA and CDR2 SQIVND (reference sequence). This CDR3 is built from 14 residues. The clonotype was recovered from a man between 18 and 35 years old who had recovered from COVID-19. J is TRBJ1-1 and V is TRBV19, with D unclear. The sample comprised PBMCs or T cells enriched from blood (not recorded which). CDR3 in amino acids: CASSMGGLGTEAFF. CDR3 coding DNA: TGTGCCAGTAGTATGGGCGGGTTGGGCACTGAAGCTTTCTTT.